This T cell receptor (beta chain) was captured by sequencing in a study of cytomegalovirus exposure and HLA in healthy donors. Findings and limits, study-wide: The majority of TCR sequences were rare, yet some public TCRs appeared in many donors. Serostatus for CMV was the only available immune exposure information. Later work showed greater clonal expansion in HLA-associated TCR beta chains than in equally common others.

Primers: 60 Vbeta forward and 13 Jbeta reverse. Assay: immunoSEQ multiplex PCR; the TCRdb copy retains only in-frame clones and omits some. The sample includes around 150,000 clones, 70% to 90% seen only once; the top ten take 2.4%. This clone was seen just once. Its antigen is undetermined. The CDR3 runs to 13 residues. Per germline, CDR1 SEHNR and CDR2 FQNEAQ (reference sequence). J gave up 6 bases and V 5 bases, and 4 bases lay outside the gene matches. The source of this sequence is a man aged 45-65 years in good health and CMV-seronegative. The chain has TRBV7-9 and TRBJ2-1; 7 bases fit TRBD2. Sequencing used PBMCs. For the CDR3, the DNA is TGTGCCAGCAGCGAGCGGGACTTCAATGAGCAGTTCTTC. Encoded protein: CASSERDFNEQFF.